The next 32 T cell receptor beta chains were all read from a single sample in a study of Ad26.COV2.S vaccination and SARS-CoV-2 variants (dated by TCRdb to the early 2020s). The library was prepared using the immunoSEQ multiplex PCR assay. Drawn from immuneACCESS, this table holds only the in-frame rearrangements with V and J called that TCRdb kept. Clones are partly lost; checked studies trace under half to an unresolved V gene and leave the rest unexplained. Recorded for this sample are around 450,000 clones; 90% of them occurred a single time. The top ten constitute about 4.4% of the sample. In the paper's terms, the treatment or condition label means: about 20 received Ad26.COV2.S at low or high dose, single or two shots; roughly five received placebo; per-sample allocation not given. Repertoires of vaccine and placebo recipients were sequenced from samples taken on day 63 after the first injection.

This specimen consisted of peripheral blood, obtained in a trial of Ad26.COV2.S vaccine versus placebo. The receptors come from a person between 18 and 65 years old who received the Ad26.COV2.S COVID-19 vaccine or a placebo.

The chain uses TRBV27 and TRBJ2-7; TRBD1 matches 10 bases. This CDR3 region has 16 residues. The germline V gene encodes CDR1 MNHEY and CDR2 SMNVEV (reference sequence). V gave up 3 bases and J gave up 6 bases; unmatched junction bases: 11. CDR3 nucleotide sequence: TGTGCCAGCAGTTTTTTAGTGGGACAGGGGTGGAGCGAGCAGTACTTC. Protein: CASSFLVGQGWSEQYF.

The chain recombines TRBV7-8 with TRBJ2-1; the match to TRBD2 covers 8 bases. CDR1 is SGHVS and CDR2 is FQNEAQ in the germline V gene. V lost 1 base and J lost 9; bases outside the gene matches: 14. The length of the CDR3 is 17 residues. As DNA, the CDR3 is TGTGCCAGCAGCTTAGGAGTTGGGCCAGCGGGAGTATCTGAGCAGTTCTTC. This gives the protein CASSLGVGPAGVSEQFF.

This clone was seen a single time. This chain connects TRBV19 to TRBJ2-4; 7 positions agree with TRBD2. This CDR3 comprises 15 residues. Trimming removed 3 bases from V and 0 bases from J; junction bases left unmatched: 2. Germline-derived CDR1 and CDR2 are LNHDA and SQIVND (reference sequence). The CDR3 coding sequence is TGTGCCAGTAGTATTGGGGGGGAAGCCAAAAACATTCAGTACTTC. Its protein product is CASSIGGEAKNIQYF.

The rearrangement joins TRBV12-3 or TRBV12-4 to TRBJ1-1; weak D call: TRBD1 (5 bases). CDR3 length: 13 amino acids. Trimming removed 8 bases from V and 4 bases from J, with 14 bases in between. Written as DNA, the CDR3 is TGTGCCAGCGGGACGCCCGAGGGCACTGAAGCTTTCTTT. It specifies CASGTPEGTEAFF.

The table lists this clone with a count of one. The J gene is TRBJ2-3, the V gene TRBV7-3; D remains ambiguous. The CDR3 spans 14 residues. Germline values: CDR1 SGHTA, CDR2 FQGTGA. The germline V and J ends were trimmed by 1 base and 0 bases, with 5 bases remaining between them. The CDR3: CASSLSQSTDTQYF. The CDR3 DNA follows: TGTGCCAGCAGCTTAAGCCAGAGCACAGATACGCAGTATTTT.

The rearrangement joins TRBV13 to TRBJ2-6; D perhaps matches TRBD2 (6 bases). V was cut by 4 bases and J by 9 bases, with 13 bases left in between. Germline assignment: CDR1 PRHDT and CDR2 FYEKMQ (reference sequence). The CDR3 is 14 residues long. DNA of the CDR3: TGTGCCAGCAGCTCGGGGACTGACGGCAACGTCCTGACTTTC. This sequence encodes CASSSGTDGNVLTF.

V is TRBV7-3 and J is TRBJ2-1; D gene unclear. Germline assignment: CDR1 SGHTA and CDR2 FQGTGA. Trimming removed 5 bases from V and 8 bases from J, with 10 bases in between. This CDR3 is 12 amino acids long. CDR3 DNA: TGTGCCAGCAGCCCCAATAAGTATGAGCAGTTCTTC. Translation gives CASSPNKYEQFF.

V gene TRBV2 combines with J gene TRBJ2-1; TRBD2 is a possible D gene (5 bases). Germline loops: CDR1 SNHLY, CDR2 FYNNEI. V was trimmed by 7 bases and J by 8 bases, leaving 15 bases between them. This CDR3 has 13 amino acids. CDR3 DNA: TGTGCCAGCAATCGCGAGCCCGGGGATGAGCAGTTCTTC. Its protein is CASNREPGDEQFF.

This chain connects TRBV18 to TRBJ2-2; 10 bases are shared with TRBD2. The CDR3 sequence is 15 residues long. V lost 3 bases, J lost 5 bases, and 3 bases stayed unmatched. Germline lookup yields CDR1 KGHSH and CDR2 LQKENI. As DNA, the CDR3 is TGTGCCAGCTCACCTCTAGCGGGAGCGACCGGGGAGCTGTTTTTT. It is translated as CASSPLAGATGELFF.

The chain employs TRBV4-3 and TRBJ2-7; TRBD1 is a possible D gene (6 bases). CDR1 and CDR2 (germline): LGHNA, YSLEER. V was clipped by 3 bases and J by 1 base, with 13 bases between them. The CDR3 runs 15 residues. CDR3 nucleotide sequence: TGCGCCAGCAGCCAGGCCCGGGACAATTCCTACGAGCAGTACTTC. Translated: CASSQARDNSYEQYF.

The chain combines TRBV6-6 with TRBJ2-5; D is undetermined. CDR1 MNHNY and CDR2 SVGAGI come from the germline V gene (reference sequence). V was pared by 2 bases and J by 5 bases, with 12 bases between. This CDR3 is 14 amino acids long. The CDR3 reads CASSYEAGEETQYF. The CDR3 DNA follows: TGTGCCAGCAGTTACGAGGCAGGCGAGGAGACCCAGTACTTC.

The sample holds a few counts of this clone. The chain employs TRBV19 and TRBJ1-1; D is possibly TRBD1 (6 bases). The CDR3 sequence is 15 residues long. Germline V lookup: CDR1 LNHDA, CDR2 SQIVND (reference sequence). Trimming cost V 5 bases and J 4 bases, with 17 bases left between them. The CDR3 DNA reads as TGTGCCAGTAGTTTGGACAGCGGGACGGGCACTGAAGCTTTCTTT. It yields the protein CASSLDSGTGTEAFF.

This clone was recorded once. The chain links TRBV19 to TRBJ2-7, with 14 bases aligning to TRBD2. The CDR3 totals 16 residues. Looked up from germline, CDR1 is LNHDA and CDR2 is SQIVND (reference sequence). Trimming cost V 1 base and J 7 bases; bases outside gene matches: 6. The DNA for the CDR3 is TGTGCCAGTAGTATAGGGGGACTAGCGGGAGCAGGGGAGCAGTACTTC. As protein: CASSIGGLAGAGEQYF.

The chain uses TRBV4-3 and TRBJ2-7; D is unresolved. Deletions cut 0 bases from V and 0 bases from J, with 6 bases between. CDR1 is LGHNA, CDR2 YSLEER, per germline. CDR3 size: 14 residues. The CDR3 sequence: CASSQDRNSYEQYF. DNA for the CDR3: TGCGCCAGCAGCCAAGATCGGAACTCCTACGAGCAGTACTTC.

The rearrangement joins TRBV3-1 (or the pseudogene TRBV3-2) to TRBJ1-5; 9 bases fit TRBD1. CDR3 length equals 16 residues. Germline loops: CDR1 LGHDT, CDR2 YNNKEL (reference sequence). The ends lost 3 bases at V and 7 bases at J; junction bases unmatched: 10. DNA for the CDR3: TGTGCCAGCAGCCATTCTTTGGGACAGGGTTCCCAGCCCCAGCATTTT. Protein: CASSHSLGQGSQPQHF.

The rearrangement joins TRBV7-6 to TRBJ2-3; 7 positions match TRBD2. V gave up 1 base and J gave up 1 base; unmatched junction bases: 2. Looked up from germline, CDR1 is SGHVS and CDR2 is FNYEAQ. The CDR3 consists of 15 residues. This chain's CDR3 is CASSLGGLRTDTQYF. As DNA, the CDR3 is TGTGCCAGCAGCTTAGGGGGACTACGCACAGATACGCAGTATTTT. Supplemented by reference TRBV7-6 and TRBJ2-3, the full variable domain reads GAGVSQSPRYKVTKRGQDVALRCDPISGHVSLYWYRQALGQGPEFLTYFNYEAQQDKSGLPNDRFSAERPEGSISTLTIQRTEQRDSAMYRCASSLGGLRTDTQYFGPGTRLTVL.

This chain connects TRBV18 to TRBJ2-1; 9 positions agree with TRBD1. The CDR3 runs 14 residues. The ends lost 6 bases at V and 10 bases at J; junction bases unmatched: 10. Germline values: CDR1 KGHSH, CDR2 LQKENI. The CDR3 DNA reads as TGTGCCAGCTCCCTGGGACAGGGTCAGTGGGAGCAGTTCTTC. Translation: CASSLGQGQWEQFF.

The chain is built from TRBV7-2 and TRBJ2-3; unclear D gene. The CDR3 covers 14 residues. Germline CDR1 SGHTA, CDR2 FQGNSA. The ends were cut back, 5 bases at V and 6 bases at J, with 15 bases in the middle. The CDR3 sequence is CASSLLSSLDTQYF. Here the CDR3 DNA reads TGTGCCAGCAGCCTACTAAGCTCCCTGGATACGCAGTATTTT.

The chain uses TRBV9 and TRBJ2-1, with D possibly matching TRBD2 (5 bases). The CDR3 loop spans 13 amino acids. The V gene lost 0 bases and the J gene lost 10 bases, with 11 bases spanning the gap. In germline, CDR1 is SGDLS, CDR2 YYNGEE. CDR3 sequence: CASSVDEGAEQFF. In DNA, the CDR3 is TGTGCCAGCAGCGTAGATGAGGGAGCGGAGCAGTTCTTC.

This clone appeared once. The chain combines TRBV29-1 with TRBJ2-7; 8 positions match TRBD1. The CDR3 loop spans 14 amino acids. The V and J ends lost 7 bases and 0 bases, in that order; junction bases with no gene match: 8. Germline lookup yields CDR1 SQVTM and CDR2 ANQGSEA. The CDR3 sequence is CSASQGAFSYEQYF. The CDR3 DNA reads TGCAGCGCCTCTCAGGGGGCGTTCTCCTACGAGCAGTACTTC.

The V and J genes are TRBV6-2 or TRBV6-3 and TRBJ2-3; 11 nucleotides match TRBD2. The germline gives CDR1 MNHEY, CDR2 SVGEGT. The CDR3 contains 17 residues. Trimming cost V 4 bases and J 2 bases; bases outside gene matches: 8. CDR3 in amino acids: CASSSPRLAGTTDTQYF. Here the CDR3 DNA reads TGTGCCAGCAGTTCGCCCCGACTAGCGGGAACCACAGATACGCAGTATTTT.

This chain uses TRBV9 with TRBJ1-1, with 9 nucleotides matching TRBD1. Germline trimming cut 0 bases from V and 11 bases from J; bases unmatched to any gene: 5. CDR3 length: 13 amino acids. Germline CDR1 and CDR2: SGDLS and YYNGEE. The CDR3: CASSVEGTGRAFF. CDR3 sequence (DNA): TGTGCCAGCAGCGTAGAAGGGACAGGGAGGGCTTTCTTT. Full variable domain (outside the CDR3, taken from reference TRBV9 and TRBJ1-1): DSGVTQTPKHLITATGQRVTLRCSPRSGDLSVYWYQQSLDQGLQFLIQYYNGEERAKGNILERFSAQQFPDLHSELNLSSLELGDSALYFCASSVEGTGRAFFGQGTRLTVV.

The V gene is TRBV11-1, the J gene TRBJ1-2, with unresolved D. Germline V gene data show CDR1 as SGHAT and CDR2 as FQDESV (reference sequence). This CDR3 is built from 15 residues. The V end lost 1 base, the J end lost 2 bases, and 11 bases lay between the germline ends. The CDR3 bases are TGTGCCAGCAGCTTAGGGACTAGCGGGAACTATGGCTACACCTTC. It specifies CASSLGTSGNYGYTF.

V is TRBV12-3 or TRBV12-4 and J is TRBJ2-7; 9 bases agree with TRBD1. This CDR3 has 13 residues. CDR3 in amino acids: CAAAQGQGYEQYF. The CDR3 DNA is TGTGCAGCTGCCCAGGGACAGGGCTACGAGCAGTACTTC.

The J gene is TRBJ2-3, the V gene TRBV2; a possible D gene is TRBD1 (6 bases). Trimming left V 6 bases short and J 2 bases short, with 15 bases between. Germline V gives CDR1 SNHLY, CDR2 FYNNEI. This CDR3 has 15 residues. CDR3 protein: CASRFDRPSTDTQYF. The CDR3 DNA sequence: TGTGCCAGCAGATTCGACAGGCCTTCCACAGATACGCAGTATTTT.

CDR3: CASSNFPPDTELQGLYNSPLHF. Here the CDR3 DNA reads TGTGCCAGCAGTAACTTTCCCCCGGATACTGAATTACAGGGCCTCTATAATTCACCCCTCCACTTT. This chain links TRBV28 with TRBJ1-6; D possibly corresponds to TRBD1 (6 bases). CDR3 size: 22 residues. The V gene lost 5 bases and the J gene lost 3 bases, with 32 bases spanning the gap. Germline CDR1 reads MDHEN; CDR2 reads SYDVKM.

This sequence joins TRBV19 and TRBJ2-2; the match to TRBD2 covers 10 bases. The CDR3 has 17 amino acids. In germline, CDR1 is LNHDA, CDR2 SQIVND (reference sequence). The V gene end was trimmed by 4 bases and the J gene end by 0 bases; junction bases not matched to a gene: 5. CDR3 amino acids: CASSSTGTSANTGELFF. As DNA, the CDR3 is TGTGCCAGTAGTAGTACCGGGACTAGCGCGAACACCGGGGAGCTGTTTTTT.

The V and J genes are TRBV6-5 and TRBJ2-7; D ambiguous. V lost 9 bases to trimming and J lost 1 base, with 7 bases between them. The germline CDR1 and CDR2 sequences are MNHEY and SVGAGI. The CDR3 loop spans 11 amino acids. CDR3 DNA: TGTGCCAGTAAAAATTCCTACGAGCAGTACTTC. Translating it yields CASKNSYEQYF.

The chain combines TRBV7-9 with TRBJ2-1; D uncertain. V was pared by 1 base and J by 8 bases, with 12 bases between. The CDR3 is made up of 14 amino acids. Germline CDR1 reads SEHNR; CDR2 reads FQNEAQ (reference sequence). This CDR3 reads CASSLVLRHYEQFF. The CDR3 DNA follows: TGTGCCAGCAGCTTAGTACTACGACACTATGAGCAGTTCTTC.

V usage is TRBV27 and J usage is TRBJ2-2; a weak D match, TRBD1 (5 bases). The CDR3 is 13 amino acids. CDR1 is MNHEY and CDR2 is SMNVEV in the germline V gene (reference sequence). V shed 5 bases and J shed 5 bases, with 9 bases lying between them. The CDR3 bases are TGTGCCAGCAGTGAACAGGAGACCGGGGAGCTGTTTTTT. Its translation is CASSEQETGELFF.

The chain is built from TRBV9 and TRBJ2-1, with D perhaps TRBD1 or TRBD2 (6 bases each). Trimming left V 4 bases short and J 5 bases short, with 13 bases between. Germline CDR1 reads SGDLS; CDR2 reads YYNGEE. This CDR3 has 14 amino acids. This CDR3 is CASSRGGTNNEQFF. CDR3 sequence (DNA): TGTGCCAGCAGCCGGGGCGGGACAAACAATGAGCAGTTCTTC.

This clone was detected only once. The chain joins TRBV28 to TRBJ2-7, with TRBD2 matching over 11 bases. V trimming: 10 bases; J trimming: 2 bases; junction bases outside the gene matches: 7. In germline, CDR1 is MDHEN, CDR2 SYDVKM. The CDR3 covers 14 residues. The chain's CDR3 is CATGLAGGPYEQYF. CDR3 DNA: TGTGCCACAGGATTAGCGGGAGGGCCCTACGAGCAGTACTTC.